One and the same sample provided the 5 T cell receptor beta chains below, sequenced in a study of blood T cells in healthy people across ages (dated by TCRdb to the mid-2010s). Library creation used 5' RACE. Sequencing instrument: Illumina HiSeq 2500. A second PCR of roughly 6 to 11 cycles was run with a J-beta primer mix and a sample-barcoded 5' primer. TCRdb trimmed the raw reads at Q25, called clones with MiXCR and kept productive beta chains. Entries that share a CDR3 protein sequence are merged under the most common genes and DNA. This sample comprises approximately 940,000 distinct CDR3 sequences, around 48% of them detected only once. The top ten constitute 13% of the sample. Sequencing was carried out using blood. These receptors all come from a man in his thirties or forties in good health.

The CDR3 protein is CAISQTDGNTEAFF. DNA for the CDR3: TGTGCCATCAGTCAGACGGACGGGAACACTGAAGCTTTCTTT. This chain links TRBV10-3 with TRBJ1-1; D remains ambiguous. Per germline, CDR1 ENHRY and CDR2 SYGVKD. V was trimmed by 5 bases and J by 1 base, leaving 11 bases between them. The CDR3 runs to 14 residues.

V and J are TRBV7-9 and TRBJ1-1, with D hard to call. CDR3 length: 14 amino acids. The germline V gene has CDR1 SEHNR and CDR2 FQNEAQ (reference sequence). Trimming cost V 5 bases and J 2 bases, with 12 bases left between them. The DNA for the CDR3 is TGTGCCAGCAGCCCGCAGGTGCTAAACACTGAAGCTTTCTTT. It is translated as CASSPQVLNTEAFF.

This clonotype was found many times. V is TRBV5-8 and J is TRBJ2-1, with a tentative D call TRBD1 (5 bases). CDR1 and CDR2 (germline): SGHTS, YDEGEE. This CDR3 has 14 amino acids. The V end lost 2 bases, the J end lost 6 bases, and 12 bases lay between the germline ends. CDR3 amino acids: CASSFPRVGNEQFF. The CDR3 DNA is TGTGCCAGCAGCTTTCCCAGGGTTGGCAATGAGCAGTTCTTC.

This clonotype was recorded at least ten times. V is TRBV6-5 and J is TRBJ1-2, with D unresolved. The V gene's germline CDR1 is MNHEY and CDR2 SVGAGI. The CDR3 is made up of 15 amino acids. Trimming shortened V by 5 bases and J by 3 bases, and 16 bases separated the two germline ends. CDR3 loop: CASSPDVWAYYGYTF. CDR3 DNA sequence: TGTGCCAGCAGTCCAGACGTTTGGGCTTACTATGGCTACACCTTC.

In this sample, this clonotype turned up a few times. The V and J genes are TRBV3-1 and TRBJ2-1; no definite D call. The CDR3 extends over 15 amino acids. V lost 2 bases and J lost 5, with 13 bases in between. Germline V gene lookup returns CDR1 LGHDT and CDR2 YNNKEL (reference sequence). CDR3 bases: TGTGCCAGCAGCCAAATCCGGCAGGTGCACAATGAGCAGTTCTTC. Translated, it gives CASSQIRQVHNEQFF.